The T cell receptor beta chain described here comes from a study of human thymus T cells. The protocol was immunoSEQ multiplex PCR, while the TCRdb copy is restricted to in-frame clones and leaves out a portion. The sample carries about 120,000 clones, approximately 96% recorded once. Resections removed during corrective heart surgery provided the thymus tissue used. Infants served as donors; they were healthy and Finnish and were having corrective surgery for congenital heart defects. Study results and caveats: Among unrelated individuals, related research reported thymic repertoires that overlapped highly. Thymic and blood repertoires appeared to display a bias in their usage of V and J genes.

V was pared by 6 bases and J by 8 bases, with 14 bases between. Germline assignment: CDR1 MNHEY and CDR2 SVGAGI. CDR3 length: 13 amino acids. Comments on this clone: No antigen is known for it.

The TCR was taken from a boy less than two years old with a congenital heart defect but otherwise immunologically healthy. The chain couples TRBV6-5 to TRBJ2-1; D remains unclear. Input material: thymus tissue. CDR3: CASSPSFGDEQFF. In nucleotides, the CDR3 is TGTGCCAGCAGCCCTAGTTTTGGAGATGAGCAGTTCTTC.